These T cell receptor beta chains were read from a single sample in a study of blood T cells in healthy people across ages. MiXCR, run by TCRdb on the 5' RACE reads, gives a single entry per CDR3 protein. The table has over 700,000 distinct CDR3 sequences, about 48% seen once; the top ten hold about 42%. Sequencing input: blood. Receptors originate from an elderly man in good health. CDR3s include the opening cysteine and the closing phenylalanine or tryptophan.

j_call: TRBJ2-7
v_call: TRBV29-1
cdr3_aa: CSVSRDSYEQYF

j_call: TRBJ2-1
v_call: TRBV5-1
cdr3_aa: CASSLDDNNEQFF

j_call: .
v_call: TRBV12-3/TRBV12-4
cdr3_aa: CASSVRGSGGEQYF

j_call: TRBJ1-2
v_call: TRBV5-1
cdr3_aa: CASSLGQAVDYGYTF

j_call: TRBJ1-1
v_call: TRBV28
cdr3_aa: CATSTGTVNTEAFF

j_call: TRBJ1-2
v_call: TRBV18
cdr3_aa: CASSPETVYGYTF

j_call: TRBJ2-5
v_call: TRBV29-1
cdr3_aa: CSVEREGLYF

j_call: TRBJ2-5
v_call: TRBV20-1
cdr3_aa: CSASSGRAIQETQYF

j_call: TRBJ2-6
v_call: TRBV6-1
cdr3_aa: CASSASGGSGANVLTF

j_call: TRBJ2-7
v_call: TRBV29-1
cdr3_aa: CSVEGDSLNEQYF